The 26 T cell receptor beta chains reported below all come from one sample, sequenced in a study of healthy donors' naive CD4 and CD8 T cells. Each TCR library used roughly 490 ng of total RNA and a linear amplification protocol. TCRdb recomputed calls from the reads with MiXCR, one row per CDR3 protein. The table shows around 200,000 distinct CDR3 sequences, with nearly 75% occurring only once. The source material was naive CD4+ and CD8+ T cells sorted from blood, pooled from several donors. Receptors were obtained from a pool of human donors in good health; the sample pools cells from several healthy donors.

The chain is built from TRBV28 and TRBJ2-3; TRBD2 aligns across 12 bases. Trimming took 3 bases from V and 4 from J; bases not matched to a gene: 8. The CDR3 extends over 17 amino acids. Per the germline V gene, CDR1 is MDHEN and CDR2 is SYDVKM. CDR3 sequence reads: CASSFGRLAGVADTQYF. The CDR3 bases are TGTGCCAGCAGTTTCGGGCGACTAGCGGGAGTGGCAGATACGCAGTATTTT.

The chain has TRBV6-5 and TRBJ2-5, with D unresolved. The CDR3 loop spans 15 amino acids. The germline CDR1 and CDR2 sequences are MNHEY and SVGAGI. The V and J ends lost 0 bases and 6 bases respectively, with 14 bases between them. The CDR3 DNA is TGTGCCAGCAGTTACTCGAAGGGCCTTCGTCAGACCCAGTACTTC. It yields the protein CASSYSKGLRQTQYF.

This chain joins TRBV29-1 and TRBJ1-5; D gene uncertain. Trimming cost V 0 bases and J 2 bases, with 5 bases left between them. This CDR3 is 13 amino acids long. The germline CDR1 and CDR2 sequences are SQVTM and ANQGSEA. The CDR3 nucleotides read TGCAGCGTTGAAGATGAGCGCAATCAGCCCCAGCATTTT. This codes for CSVEDERNQPQHF.

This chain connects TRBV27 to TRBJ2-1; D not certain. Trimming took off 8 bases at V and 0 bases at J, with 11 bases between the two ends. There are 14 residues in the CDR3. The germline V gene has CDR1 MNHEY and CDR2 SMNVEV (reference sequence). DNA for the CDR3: TGTGCCAGCTCGGACGGCAGCTCCTACAATGAGCAGTTCTTC. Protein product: CASSDGSSYNEQFF.

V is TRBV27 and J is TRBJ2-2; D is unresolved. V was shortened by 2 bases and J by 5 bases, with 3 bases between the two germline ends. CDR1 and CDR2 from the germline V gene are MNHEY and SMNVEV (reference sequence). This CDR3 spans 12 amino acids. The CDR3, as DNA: TGTGCCAGCAGTTTAATGACCGGGGAGCTGTTTTTT. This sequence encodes CASSLMTGELFF.

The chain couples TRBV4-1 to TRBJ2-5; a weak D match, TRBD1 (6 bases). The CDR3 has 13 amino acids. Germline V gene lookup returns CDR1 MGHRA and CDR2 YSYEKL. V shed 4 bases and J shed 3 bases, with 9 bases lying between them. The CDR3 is CASSLRTEETQYF. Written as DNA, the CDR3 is TGCGCCAGCAGCCTGCGGACAGAAGAGACCCAGTACTTC.

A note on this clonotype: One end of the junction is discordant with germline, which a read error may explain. CDR3: CSAAGTGAQEAQYF. The CDR3 DNA is TGCAGTGCCGCCGGGACAGGGGCCCAAGAGGCCCAGTACTTC. The V call is TRBV20-1, the J call TRBJ2-5; 10 nucleotides match TRBD1. This CDR3 comprises 14 residues. Germline V gene sequence: CDR1 DFQATT, CDR2 SNEGSKA (reference sequence).

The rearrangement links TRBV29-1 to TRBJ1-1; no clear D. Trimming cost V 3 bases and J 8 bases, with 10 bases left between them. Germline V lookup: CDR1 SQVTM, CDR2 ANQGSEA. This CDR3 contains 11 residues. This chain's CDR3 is CSVDWRKEAFF. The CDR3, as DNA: TGCAGCGTTGATTGGAGGAAAGAAGCTTTCTTT.

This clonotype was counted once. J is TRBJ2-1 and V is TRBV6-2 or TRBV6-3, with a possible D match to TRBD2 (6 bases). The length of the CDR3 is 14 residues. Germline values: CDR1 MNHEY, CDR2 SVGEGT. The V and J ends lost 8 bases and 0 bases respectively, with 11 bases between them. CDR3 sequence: CASAGPSSYNEQFF. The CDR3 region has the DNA TGTGCCAGCGCGGGGCCGAGCTCCTACAATGAGCAGTTCTTC.

The CDR3 here is CASSDSSSRLAGIADTQYF. In DNA, the CDR3 is TGTGCCAGCAGCGATTCCTCATCGAGACTAGCGGGAATTGCAGATACGCAGTATTTT. The chain carries TRBV6-1 and TRBJ2-3; 11 nucleotides match TRBD2. Germline V lookup: CDR1 MNHNS, CDR2 SASEGT. The V segment lost 6 bases and the J segment 4 bases; nucleotides outside the gene matches: 18. The CDR3 runs to 19 residues.

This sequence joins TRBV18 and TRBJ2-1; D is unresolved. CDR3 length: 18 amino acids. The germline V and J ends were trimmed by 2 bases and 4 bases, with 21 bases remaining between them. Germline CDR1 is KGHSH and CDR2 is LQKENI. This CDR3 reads CASSPTAGLLVGYNEQFF. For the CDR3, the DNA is TGTGCCAGCTCACCAACCGCTGGCTTACTCGTGGGTTACAATGAGCAGTTCTTC. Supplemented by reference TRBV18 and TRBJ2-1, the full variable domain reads NAGVMQNPRHLVRRRGQEARLRCSPMKGHSHVYWYRQLPEEGLKFMVYLQKENIIDESGMPKERFSAEFPKEGPSILRIQQVVRGDSAAYFCASSPTAGLLVGYNEQFFGPGTRLTVL.

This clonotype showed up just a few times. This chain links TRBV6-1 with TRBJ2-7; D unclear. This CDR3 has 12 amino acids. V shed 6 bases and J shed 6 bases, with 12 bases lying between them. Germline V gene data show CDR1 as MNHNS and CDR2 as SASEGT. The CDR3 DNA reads TGTGCCAGCAGCCTTAGGGTCAGCGAGCAGTACTTC. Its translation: CASSLRVSEQYF.

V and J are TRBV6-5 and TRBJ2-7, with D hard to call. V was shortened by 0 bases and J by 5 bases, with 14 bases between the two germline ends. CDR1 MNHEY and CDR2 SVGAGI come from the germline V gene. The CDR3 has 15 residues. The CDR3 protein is CASSYSAAPGNEQYF. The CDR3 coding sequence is TGTGCCAGCAGTTACTCGGCAGCCCCTGGCAACGAGCAGTACTTC.

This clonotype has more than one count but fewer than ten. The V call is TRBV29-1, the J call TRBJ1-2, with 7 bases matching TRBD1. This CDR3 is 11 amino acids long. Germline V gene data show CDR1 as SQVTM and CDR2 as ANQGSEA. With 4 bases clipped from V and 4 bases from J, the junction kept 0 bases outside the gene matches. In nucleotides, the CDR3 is TGCAGCGTTGCAGGGGGCTATGGCTACACCTTC. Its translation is CSVAGGYGYTF.

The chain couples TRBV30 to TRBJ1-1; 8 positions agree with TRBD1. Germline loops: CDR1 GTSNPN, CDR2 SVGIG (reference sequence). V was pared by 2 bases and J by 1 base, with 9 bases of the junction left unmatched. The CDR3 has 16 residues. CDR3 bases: TGTGCCTGGAGTAAGCCAGGGGGCCCACCGAACACTGAAGCTTTCTTT. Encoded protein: CAWSKPGGPPNTEAFF. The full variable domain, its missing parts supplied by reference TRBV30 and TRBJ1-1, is SQTIHQWPATLVQPVGSPLSLECTVEGTSNPNLYWYRQAAGRGLQLLFYSVGIGQISSEVPQNLSASRPQDRQFILSSKKLLLSDSGFYLCAWSKPGGPPNTEAFFGQGTRLTVV.

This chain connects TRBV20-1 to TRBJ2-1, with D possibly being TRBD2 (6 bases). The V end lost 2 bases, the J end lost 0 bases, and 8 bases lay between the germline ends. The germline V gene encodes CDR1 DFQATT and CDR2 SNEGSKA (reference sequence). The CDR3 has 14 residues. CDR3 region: CSARIGGSYNEQFF. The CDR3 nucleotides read TGCAGTGCTAGAATCGGGGGCTCCTACAATGAGCAGTTCTTC.

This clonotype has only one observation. The CDR3 region is CSVEDGGQGTPIYEQYF. Written as DNA, the CDR3 is TGCAGCGTTGAAGATGGGGGACAGGGCACTCCTATCTACGAGCAGTACTTC. J is TRBJ2-7 and V is TRBV29-1; 9 bases align to TRBD1. This CDR3 is built from 17 residues. Germline CDR1 SQVTM, CDR2 ANQGSEA. The V and J ends lost 0 bases and 3 bases, in that order; junction bases with no gene match: 12.

The chain's CDR3 is CASSQLAGGPTDTQYF. In DNA, the CDR3 is TGTGCCAGTAGCCAACTAGCGGGAGGGCCAACAGATACGCAGTATTTT. V gene TRBV19 combines with J gene TRBJ2-3; 13 bases are shared with TRBD2. CDR1 and CDR2 (germline): LNHDA, SQIVND (reference sequence). There are 16 residues in the CDR3. V gave up 6 bases and J gave up 3 bases; unmatched junction bases: 6.

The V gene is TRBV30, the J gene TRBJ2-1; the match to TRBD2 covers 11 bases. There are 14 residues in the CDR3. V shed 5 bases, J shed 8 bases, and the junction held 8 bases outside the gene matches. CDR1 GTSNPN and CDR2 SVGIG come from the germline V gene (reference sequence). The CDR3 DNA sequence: TGTGCCTGGCTCTTAGCGGGAGGGCCCTATGAGCAGTTCTTC. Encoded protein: CAWLLAGGPYEQFF.

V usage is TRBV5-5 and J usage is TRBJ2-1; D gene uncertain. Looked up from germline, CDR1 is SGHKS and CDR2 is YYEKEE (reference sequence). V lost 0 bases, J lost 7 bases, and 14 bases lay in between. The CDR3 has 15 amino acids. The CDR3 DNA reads TGTGCCAGCAGCTTGGGTGTAGGAACTTTGAATGAGCAGTTCTTC. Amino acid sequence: CASSLGVGTLNEQFF.

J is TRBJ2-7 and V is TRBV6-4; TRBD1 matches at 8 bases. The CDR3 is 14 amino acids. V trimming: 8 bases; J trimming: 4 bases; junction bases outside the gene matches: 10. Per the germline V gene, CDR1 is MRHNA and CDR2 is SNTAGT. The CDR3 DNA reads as TGTGCCAGCGAGCGACTGGACAGGGAGTACGAGCAGTACTTC. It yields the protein CASERLDREYEQYF.

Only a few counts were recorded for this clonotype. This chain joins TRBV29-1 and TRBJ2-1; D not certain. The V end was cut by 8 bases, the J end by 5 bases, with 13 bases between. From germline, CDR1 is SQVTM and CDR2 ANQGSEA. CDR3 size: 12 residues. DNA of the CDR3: TGCAGCCCCTGGGCTGTCAACAATGAGCAGTTCTTC. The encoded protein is CSPWAVNNEQFF.

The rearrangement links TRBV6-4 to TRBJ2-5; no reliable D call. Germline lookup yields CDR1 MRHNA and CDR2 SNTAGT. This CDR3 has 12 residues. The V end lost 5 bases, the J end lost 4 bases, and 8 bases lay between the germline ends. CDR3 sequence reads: CASSSGRETQYF. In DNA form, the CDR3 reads TGTGCCAGCAGTTCGGGCCGAGAGACCCAGTACTTC.

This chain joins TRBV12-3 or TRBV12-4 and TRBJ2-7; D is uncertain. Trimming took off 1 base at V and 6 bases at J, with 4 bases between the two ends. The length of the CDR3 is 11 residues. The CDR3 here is CASSLGSEQYF. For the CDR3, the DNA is TGTGCCAGCAGTTTAGGGTCCGAGCAGTACTTC.

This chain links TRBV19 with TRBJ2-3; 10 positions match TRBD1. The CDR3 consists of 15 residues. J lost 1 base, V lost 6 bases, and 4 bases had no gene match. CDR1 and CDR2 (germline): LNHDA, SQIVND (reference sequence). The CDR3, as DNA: TGTGCCAGTAGCGACAGGGGGCGAGGCACAGATACGCAGTATTTT. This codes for CASSDRGRGTDTQYF.

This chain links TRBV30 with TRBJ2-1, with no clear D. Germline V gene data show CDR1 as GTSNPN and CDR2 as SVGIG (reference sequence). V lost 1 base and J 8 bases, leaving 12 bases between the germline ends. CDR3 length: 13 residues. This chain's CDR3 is CAWSAYPRDEQFF. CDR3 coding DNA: TGTGCCTGGAGTGCATATCCCCGAGATGAGCAGTTCTTC. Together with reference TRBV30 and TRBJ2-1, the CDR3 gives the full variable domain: SQTIHQWPATLVQPVGSPLSLECTVEGTSNPNLYWYRQAAGRGLQLLFYSVGIGQISSEVPQNLSASRPQDRQFILSSKKLLLSDSGFYLCAWSAYPRDEQFFGPGTRLTVL.